Sequencing of this T cell receptor (beta chain) was carried out in a study of a mutant IDH1 vaccine in newly diagnosed glioma (dated by TCRdb to the early 2020s). For the wider study: Patients were given eight vaccinations, in weeks 1, 3, 5, 7, 11, 15, 19 and 23, which matched visits V03 through V10. Vaccination was initiated 4-6 weeks after radiotherapy alone, or concurrently with temozolomide cycles in the chemotherapy-containing groups. The approximately 33 treated patients were about 60% male and around 38% female, with a mean age of approximately 38 years. Prior to enrollment, standard therapy consisting of radiotherapy alone, temozolomide alone, or radiochemotherapy with temozolomide had been administered to patients, with the combination being received by most patients. Peripheral blood was drawn at six visits: V03 (baseline), V05, V07, V10, V12 and V13. For exploratory analyses, around 23 treated patients had longitudinal TCRB deep sequencing done wherever samples were available.

As encoded in the germline V gene (reference sequence), CDR1 is SEHNR while CDR2 is FQNEAQ. Inclusive of the bounding cysteine and phenylalanine, the CDR3 is 11 residues long. The only DNA kept is the CDR3, 33 bases in frame from the first base. The time point tag for this specimen amounts to: week 11, during vaccination. Each vaccine dose, consisting of 300 ug of a 20-mer mutant IDH1 peptide in Montanide, was administered subcutaneously with topical imiquimod. Donors had newly diagnosed WHO grade 3 or 4 IDH1-mutant astrocytomas with loss of nuclear ATRX. The samples were drawn from NOA16, a multicentre, single-arm, open-label phase I trial in Germany that tested a mutant IDH1 peptide vaccine in humans for the first time. Genomic DNA for TCRB sequencing was extracted from EDTA blood using the DNeasy Blood and Tissue Kit. The protocol used for the library was the immunoSEQ multiplex PCR assay. The hsTCRB Kit was used according to the manufacturer's protocol to amplify rearranged TCR beta chain sequences. An Illumina MiSeq was used to sequence the TCRB libraries. From the authors' description of their analysis: The proprietary platform of the kit vendor was used for demultiplexing, trimming and gene mapping. TCRdb took over this immuneACCESS table, retaining in-frame rearrangements with V and J assigned. Such tables are incomplete; in checked studies, under half of the missing clones stem from an unresolved V gene, and the remainder is unexplained. Clonal size and the V and J genes are those of that table, whereas D and trimming came from the DNA. Across this sample there are roughly 120,000 clones, with just under 80% seen only once. The ten top clones hold 4.5% to 7% of the sample.

Regarding this clone: Its antigen is currently not known. One junction end disagrees with the germline gene, perhaps due to a read error.

What the work shows at the level of the full study, not this receptor alone: Pseudoprogression seemed to be unrelated to changes in the top peripheral T cell clonotypes found by TCRB sequencing. Vaccine-induced immune responses across multiple MHC alleles were detected in 90% to 95% of patients. According to the authors, sample limitations meant that analyses of patient blood samples could not be reproduced. Selection of PBMC samples for TCRB deep sequencing was based on availability.

The sequence joins TRBV7-9 to TRBJ2-7; TRBD1 agrees with 8 junctional bases. The material sequenced was PBMCs, taken from a glioma patient whose treatment included an IDH1 peptide vaccine. This receptor was identified in a man aged 35-49 years with glioma. The CDR3 corresponds to CASSSQGAPFF. In nucleotide form, the sequence is TGTGCCAGCAGCTCTCAGGGGGCCCCTTTCTTC.